This T cell receptor beta chain was obtained from a study of T cell repertoires in breast cancer. On the study more broadly: On average each sample gave about 500,000 sequences, around 9.1 reads per cell.

The CDR3 totals 14 residues. The V gene's germline CDR1 is SQVTM and CDR2 ANQGSEA. Trimming took 8 bases from V and 3 from J, leaving 17 bases between them. The expanded emulsion RT-PCR method captured paired alpha and beta chains from CD8+ T cells. Positively selected CD8+ T cells rested overnight with approximately 9.3 IU/mL IL-2 before emulsion RT-PCR. Blocking oligonucleotides added to a second nested PCR suppressed unpaired genes. Each CDR3 protein is one row after TCRdb ran MiXCR on the emulsion pairing reads. The sample has nearly 40,000 distinct CDR3 sequences; 45% are singletons. The chain has TRBV29-1 and TRBJ2-1; D may be TRBD1 (6 bases). The specimen sequenced was CD8+ T cells. The sequence was obtained from a pool of human donors with breast cancer or a healthy control (not recorded which). The CDR3 loop is CSIADSSIYNEQFF. In nucleotides, the CDR3 is TGCAGCATTGCGGACAGTTCAATCTACAATGAGCAGTTCTTC.